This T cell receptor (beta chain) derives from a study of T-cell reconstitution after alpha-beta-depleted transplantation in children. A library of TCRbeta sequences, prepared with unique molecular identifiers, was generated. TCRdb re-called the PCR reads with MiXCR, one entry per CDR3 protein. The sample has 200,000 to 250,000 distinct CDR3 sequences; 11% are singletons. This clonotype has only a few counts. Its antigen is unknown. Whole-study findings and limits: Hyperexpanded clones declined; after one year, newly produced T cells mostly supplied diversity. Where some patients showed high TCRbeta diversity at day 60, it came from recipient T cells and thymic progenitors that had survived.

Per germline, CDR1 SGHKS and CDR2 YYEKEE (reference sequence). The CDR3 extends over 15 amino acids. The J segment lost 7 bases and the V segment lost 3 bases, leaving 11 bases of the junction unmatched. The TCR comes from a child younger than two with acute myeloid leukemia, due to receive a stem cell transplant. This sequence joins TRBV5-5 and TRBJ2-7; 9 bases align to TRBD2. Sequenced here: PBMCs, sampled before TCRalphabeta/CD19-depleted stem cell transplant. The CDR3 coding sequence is TGTGCCAGCAGCTGGGGTTATAGCGGGAGTTGGGAGCAGTACTTC. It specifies CASSWGYSGSWEQYF.